This TCR beta chain stems from a study of shared clonotypes between healthy human individuals. The DNA input per sorted-subset replicate PCR was about 190 ng, corresponding to some 30,000 T cell genomes. Sequenced by immunoSEQ multiplex PCR; TCRdb stores in-frame clones only, minus some. The profile shows about 700,000 clones, just over 90% of them singletons. Deletions cut 5 bases from V and 7 bases from J, with 9 bases between. Germline V gene data show CDR1 as MGHDK and CDR2 as SYGVNS. The CDR3 covers 12 residues. Naive CD8 cells were CD45RO-negative, positively selected for CCR7, excluding terminally differentiated effector memory CD45RA+ cells. Every contributor of samples was a Caucasian grown-up residing in Nashville, Tennessee.

The genes are TRBV25-1 and TRBJ1-5; D call uncertain. The clonotype was recovered from a man aged 25 to 45 in good health. Input material: naive CD8+ T cells sorted from blood. As DNA, the CDR3 is TGTGCCAGCAGTTTAGGAATGCAGCCCCAGCATTTT. As protein: CASSLGMQPQHF.